These 13 T cell receptor beta chains share one sample of origin, sequenced in a study of control samples from healthy donors and cancer patients. Sequencing was performed with immunoSEQ multiplex PCR; in TCRdb, only in-frame clones are kept and a portion is missing. Of about 170,000 clones detected, over 85% appear once; the ten largest clones hold 12%. What was sequenced was blood. The receptors stem from a man aged 25-45 years in good health.

This clone occurred once. The V call is TRBV29-1, the J call TRBJ1-1; 10 bases line up with TRBD1. This CDR3 comprises 13 residues. Per germline, CDR1 SQVTM and CDR2 ANQGSEA. J lost 7 bases, V lost 6 bases, and 8 bases had no gene match. The CDR3 loop is CSVTDRGRNEAFF. CDR3 DNA: TGCAGCGTCACAGACAGGGGGCGGAATGAAGCTTTCTTT.

V and J are TRBV27 and TRBJ1-5, with D possibly TRBD1 on 5 matching bases. V shed 5 bases and J shed 3 bases, with 11 bases lying between them. CDR3 length: 14 residues. From germline, CDR1 is MNHEY and CDR2 SMNVEV (reference sequence). Written as DNA, the CDR3 is TGTGCCAGCAGTCACAGGTCCGCCAATCAGCCCCAGCATTTT. This encodes CASSHRSANQPQHF.

V usage is TRBV3-1 (or the pseudogene TRBV3-2) and J usage is TRBJ2-7, with D possibly called TRBD1 or TRBD2 (5 bases each). V lost 4 bases to trimming and J lost 3 bases, with 10 bases between them. Germline V gene data show CDR1 as LGHDT and CDR2 as YNNKEL (reference sequence). The CDR3 loop spans 13 amino acids. The CDR3 sequence is CASSRDHLYEQYF. The CDR3 region has the DNA TGTGCCAGCAGCCGGGACCACCTCTACGAGCAGTACTTC.

The V and J genes are TRBV7-9 and TRBJ1-6; 8 nucleotides line up with TRBD1. Germline-derived CDR1 and CDR2 are SEHNR and FQNEAQ (reference sequence). CDR3 length: 16 residues. The J segment lost 9 bases and the V segment lost 6 bases, leaving 13 bases of the junction unmatched. The CDR3 DNA reads as TGTGCCAGCAGTCCGGACTCCGGACAGGGTGGTTCACCCCTCCACTTT. It yields the protein CASSPDSGQGGSPLHF.

The chain employs TRBV3-1 (or the pseudogene TRBV3-2) and TRBJ2-7; perhaps TRBD1 as D (6 bases). The CDR3 consists of 16 residues. Deletions cut 0 bases from V and 0 bases from J, with 12 bases between. Germline V gives CDR1 LGHDT, CDR2 YNNKEL (reference sequence). CDR3 in amino acids: CASSQETRGDSYEQYF. In nucleotides, the CDR3 is TGTGCCAGCAGCCAAGAAACCAGGGGAGACTCCTACGAGCAGTACTTC.

In DNA, the CDR3 is TGTGCCAGCACCCTAAGGGCCCCGAACAATGAGCAGTTCTTC. Residues: CASTLRAPNNEQFF. This sequence joins TRBV6-5 and TRBJ2-1; D is ambiguous. Germline values: CDR1 MNHEY, CDR2 SVGAGI. CDR3 length: 14 amino acids. V was shortened by 7 bases and J by 5 bases, with 15 bases between the two germline ends.

The genes are TRBV4-2 and TRBJ2-7, with D unresolved. Germline values: CDR1 LGHNA, CDR2 YNFKEQ. The ends were cut back, 9 bases at V and 0 bases at J, with 18 bases in the middle. The CDR3 length is 15 residues. The chain's CDR3 is CARVSPFSSSYEQYF. The CDR3 nucleotides are TGTGCCAGGGTCTCACCCTTCTCTAGCTCCTACGAGCAGTACTTC.

V usage is TRBV27 and J usage is TRBJ1-2; D is unclear. This CDR3 region has 16 residues. Germline assignment: CDR1 MNHEY and CDR2 SMNVEV (reference sequence). The V end lost 5 bases, the J end lost 5 bases, and 21 bases lay between the germline ends. The DNA for the CDR3 is TGTGCCAGCAGTCTCTCTACGGGTTCCTGGGTGTATGGCTACACCTTC. Residues: CASSLSTGSWVYGYTF.

This chain uses TRBV4-1 with TRBJ2-1; D gene unclear. Looked up from germline, CDR1 is MGHRA and CDR2 is YSYEKL. V lost 1 base and J 3 bases, leaving 10 bases between the germline ends. CDR3 length: 15 amino acids. The CDR3 sequence: CASSQGTSIYNEQFF. The CDR3 DNA is TGCGCCAGCAGCCAAGGGACCAGCATCTACAATGAGCAGTTCTTC.

V usage is TRBV19 and J usage is TRBJ2-7, with 9 bases aligning to TRBD1. This CDR3 region has 15 residues. Unmatched junction bases numbered 4, after V lost 2 bases and J lost 2 bases. Germline CDR1 LNHDA, CDR2 SQIVND (reference sequence). The CDR3 nucleotides are TGTGCCAGTAGTATAAAGGACAGGGGAACCTACGAGCAGTACTTC. Amino acid sequence: CASSIKDRGTYEQYF.

V gene TRBV7-3 combines with J gene TRBJ1-1; maybe TRBD1 (5 bases). Germline assignment: CDR1 SGHTA and CDR2 FQGTGA. Trimming cost V 2 bases and J 1 base, with 8 bases left between them. CDR3 length equals 14 residues. In DNA form, the CDR3 reads TGTGCCAGCAGCTTACAGGGAAGGAACACTGAAGCTTTCTTT. Translated, it gives CASSLQGRNTEAFF.

This clone was seen once. The chain carries TRBV19 and TRBJ2-2; tentative D call: TRBD1 (5 bases). Germline-derived CDR1 and CDR2 are LNHDA and SQIVND (reference sequence). Trimming removed 6 bases from V and 3 bases from J, with 14 bases in between. This CDR3 region has 15 residues. The DNA of the CDR3 is TGTGCCAGTAGCCATGGGGTAGGGGACACCGGGGAGCTGTTTTTT. Its protein is CASSHGVGDTGELFF.

The chain recombines TRBV24-1 with TRBJ2-1; no clear D. Trimming removed 4 bases at V and 4 bases at J, with 19 bases between. The CDR3 length is 17 residues. CDR1 KGHDR and CDR2 SFDVKD come from the germline V gene. In DNA form, the CDR3 reads TGTGCCACCAGTGAGCCGACACAGCCCCGAGGATACAATGAGCAGTTCTTC. Its protein is CATSEPTQPRGYNEQFF.